This T cell receptor (beta chain) emerged from a study of technical replicates of blood from several donors. Generated by immunoSEQ multiplex PCR, the TCRdb table keeps only in-frame clones and is missing some. The sample shows almost 70,000 clones, about 91% of them seen only once. Between the trimmed V and J ends, which lost 1 base and 2 bases, there was a span of 7 bases. The CDR3 loop spans 13 amino acids. Germline V lookup: CDR1 SGHDT, CDR2 YYEEEE. Sequencing was carried out using T cells isolated from PBMCs. The chain combines TRBV5-6 with TRBJ2-7; D uncertain. This TCR derives from a human donor in good health. DNA of the CDR3: TGTGCCAGCAGCTTGACGGTCACCTACGAGCAGTACTTC. Translating it yields CASSLTVTYEQYF.